The present TCR beta chain was sequenced within a study of CD8 T cells in ankylosing spondylitis. Findings and limits, study-wide: For ankylosing spondylitis blood, a TCR beta motif of about eight highly homologous variants appeared characteristic. Clones tied to disease were said to be significantly enriched in matched ankylosing spondylitis synovial fluid. Existing reports had already noted some motif variants in reactive arthritis synovial fluid and blood. Clones linked to disease, bearing a CD8+ phenotype, were relatively rare in peripheral blood.

Using quantitative 5'-RACE with molecular barcodes, the authors made TCR beta libraries. TCRdb called the 5' RACE reads again in MiXCR, with one record for every CDR3 protein. The data show about 500,000 distinct CDR3 sequences, about 5% seen once. V shed 0 bases and J shed 7 bases, with 11 bases lying between them. Per germline, CDR1 SGDLS and CDR2 YYNGEE. This CDR3 has 14 amino acids. The sample holds many counts of this clonotype. The antigen is unknown. Sequencing input: blood, either unsorted or a sorted T cell fraction (not recorded which). The chain carries TRBV9 and TRBJ2-1, with D possibly TRBD1 on 6 matching bases. This receptor was obtained from a male donor with ankylosing spondylitis. Here the CDR3 DNA reads TGTGCCAGCAGCGTAGGCCCCAGGGGAAATGAGCAGTTCTTC. As protein: CASSVGPRGNEQFF.